This TCR beta chain is from a study of blood T cell repertoires in COVID-19 (dated by TCRdb to 2020 to 2021). In the study overall: Samples from collaborators originated in the United States, Italy and Spain and spanned both the acute and convalescent phases of COVID-19. The samples were drawn from two sources: the first 160 participants of the ongoing ImmuneRACE study, and 1,200 or so subjects contributed by 6 global collaborators. Deeply sampled blood TCRbeta repertoires from subjects exposed to, actively infected with, or recovered from COVID-19 were included in the dataset. The repertoires were made available in a free public database intended to serve as a resource for research on the immune response to SARS-CoV-2. Nearly every sample came with metadata listing a de-identified subject ID, COVID-19 status, age in years and sex. Where HLA class I and class II types were available, the types were taken from metadata supplied by the sample provider, not from assay-based typing. The prospective study material was composed of cDNA or gDNA derived from T cells, B-cell-depleted T cells, or PBMCs.

On the study overall, not on this receptor specifically: Clinical and demographic metadata were provided uncurated, with the amount varying by source and participant.

TCRbeta CDR3 regions were amplified from genomic DNA by means of the immunoSEQ Assay, a bias-controlled multiplex PCR. The study's processing was this. The number of nucleated cells in each sample was estimated from the amplification of reference gene primers within the assay. To quantify the absolute abundance of each unique TCRbeta CDR3 rearrangement, sequence reads were collapsed and filtered. For each sample, productive Simpson clonality was calculated as the square root of Simpson's diversity index over productive rearrangements. TCRdb took this table from immuneACCESS and kept in-frame rearrangements with V and J called. Such tables lack part of the clones; where checked against another copy, unresolved V genes explain under half of the gap, and the rest is unexplained. V, J and clone size reflect that table, while D and trimming were determined from the DNA. Present in this sample are about 34,000 clones, 90% of which were seen just once. About 21% of the sample is in the top ten clones.

Whole blood was collected in K2EDTA tubes by collaborating institutions according to the institutions' own protocols. Collaborator samples were shipped for TCRbeta analysis as frozen whole blood, isolated PBMCs, or DNA extracted from either sample type. Notes on this clone: Its antigen remains unidentified. Base qualities are not at hand, and no much larger clone is one base apart.

The CDR3 starts with the cysteine, ends with the phenylalanine, and has 14 residues. Only CDR3 DNA remains: 42 bases, in frame from the first base. In the germline V gene, CDR1 corresponds to SGHRS and CDR2 to YFSETQ. At the junction V is shortened by 5 bases and J by 0 bases, with 12 bases in between. The sequencing sample was made of peripheral blood. The receptor chain draws on TRBV5-1 and TRBJ2-7; a weak D assignment points to TRBD1 (6 bases agree). This sequence originates from a man older than 75 with acute or convalescent COVID-19. The CDR3 sequence is CASSSQQGSYEQYF. The nucleotide sequence is given as TGCGCCAGCAGTAGCCAACAGGGCTCCTACGAGCAGTACTTC.